The entry below describes one T cell receptor beta chain. The record originates from a study of cytomegalovirus exposure and HLA in healthy donors. After removal of 4 bases from V and 5 bases from J, the junction contained 13 bases not matched to a gene. CDR3 size: 17 residues. Germline V lookup: CDR1 SGHRS, CDR2 YFSETQ. The method was immunoSEQ multiplex PCR; TCRdb's version includes in-frame clones alone and lacks a portion of them. The repertoire includes 200,000 to 250,000 clones, roughly 87% of them detected once, and 2% to 2.5% sits in the top ten. The sequencing sample was made of PBMCs. The chain joins TRBV5-1 to TRBJ2-2; 8 bases align to TRBD1. This sequence originates from a woman aged 18-29 years in good health and CMV-seropositive. CDR3 sequence (DNA): TGCGCCAGCAGCCATTTGATGGGACAGGCCACGACCGGGGAGCTGTTTTTT. This codes for CASSHLMGQATTGELFF.